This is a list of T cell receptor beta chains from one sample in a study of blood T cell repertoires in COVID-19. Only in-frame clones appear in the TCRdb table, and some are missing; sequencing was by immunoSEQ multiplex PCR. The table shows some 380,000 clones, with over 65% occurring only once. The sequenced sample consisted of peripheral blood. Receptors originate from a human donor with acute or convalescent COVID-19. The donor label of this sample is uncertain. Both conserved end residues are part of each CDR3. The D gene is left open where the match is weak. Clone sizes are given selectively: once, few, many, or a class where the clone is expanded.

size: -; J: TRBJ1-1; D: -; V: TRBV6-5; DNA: TGTGCCAGCGCCACCTCAGGGAACACTGAAGCTTTCTTT; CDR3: CASATSGNTEAFF
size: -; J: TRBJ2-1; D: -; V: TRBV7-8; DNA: TGTGCCAGCAGCTTAGCGTGGCCAAACAATGAGCAGTTCTTC; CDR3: CASSLAWPNNEQFF
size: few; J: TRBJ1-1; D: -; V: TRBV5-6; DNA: TGTGCCAGCAGCTTTGGTTACAGGCGGGGGAACACTGAAGCTTTCTTT; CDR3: CASSFGYRRGNTEAFF
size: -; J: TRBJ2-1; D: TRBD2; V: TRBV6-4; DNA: TGTGCCAGCAAACCCCGGGGGGGCGGCCATGAGCAGTTCTTC; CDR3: CASKPRGGGHEQFF
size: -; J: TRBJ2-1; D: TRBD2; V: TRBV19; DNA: TGTGCCAGTAGTAGAATCAGCGGGAACTCCTACAATGAGCAGTTCTTC; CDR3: CASSRISGNSYNEQFF
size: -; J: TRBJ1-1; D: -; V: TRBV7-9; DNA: TGTGCCAGCAGCACCGGACTGTTGAACACTGAAGCTTTCTTT; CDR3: CASSTGLLNTEAFF
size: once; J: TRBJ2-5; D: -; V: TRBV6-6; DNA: TGTGCCAGCAGTTACTGGACAGCTGGAGAGACCCAGTACTTC; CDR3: CASSYWTAGETQYF
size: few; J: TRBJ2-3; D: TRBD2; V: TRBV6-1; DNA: TGTGCCAGCAGTGAATCCCTAGCGGGGGCAGATACGCAGTATTTT; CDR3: CASSESLAGADTQYF
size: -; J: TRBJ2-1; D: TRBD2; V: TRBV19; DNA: TGTGCCAGTAGTAGAGAGCGGGGGGCCTACAATGAGCAGTTCTTC; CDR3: CASSRERGAYNEQFF
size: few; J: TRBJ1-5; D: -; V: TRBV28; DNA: TGTGCCAGCAGTCTGGCAGGGGAATTCAATCAGCCCCAGCATTTT; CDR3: CASSLAGEFNQPQHF
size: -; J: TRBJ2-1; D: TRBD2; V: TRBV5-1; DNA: TGCGCCAGCAGCTTGGGATCCTCGGGGGGCTCCTACAATGAGCAGTTCTTC; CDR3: CASSLGSSGGSYNEQFF
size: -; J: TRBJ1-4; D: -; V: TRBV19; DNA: TGTGCCAGTAGCGAGTACAGTAATGAAAAACTGTTTTTT; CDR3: CASSEYSNEKLFF
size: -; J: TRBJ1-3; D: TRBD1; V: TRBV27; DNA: TGTGCCAGCAGTTTAAGAGGGGGCTTTGGAAACACCATATATTTT; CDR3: CASSLRGGFGNTIYF
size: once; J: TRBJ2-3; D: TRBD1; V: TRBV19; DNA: TGTGCCAGTAGTATCGGACAGGGGGCCGCGGGCGATACGCAGTATTTT; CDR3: CASSIGQGAAGDTQYF
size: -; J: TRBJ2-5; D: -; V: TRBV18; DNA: TGTGCCAGCGAAGGACAGTATCAAGAGACCCAGTACTTC; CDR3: CASEGQYQETQYF
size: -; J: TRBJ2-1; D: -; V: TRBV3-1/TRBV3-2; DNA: TGTGCCAGCAGCCAAGACCCGTCCGGCAATGAGCAGTTCTTC; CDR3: CASSQDPSGNEQFF
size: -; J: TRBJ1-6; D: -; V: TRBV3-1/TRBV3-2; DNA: TGTGCCAGCAGCCAAGCGTTCGGTATTAATTCACCCCTCCACTTT; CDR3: CASSQAFGINSPLHF
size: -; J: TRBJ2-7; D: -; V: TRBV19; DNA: TGTGCCAGTAGTAACCCAGGGGCGCCCACTAACTCCTACGAGCAGTACTTC; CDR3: CASSNPGAPTNSYEQYF
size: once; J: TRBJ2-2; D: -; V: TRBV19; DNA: TGTGCCAGTAGAAAGGCAGGGTCCAACACCGGGGAGCTGTTTTTT; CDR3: CASRKAGSNTGELFF
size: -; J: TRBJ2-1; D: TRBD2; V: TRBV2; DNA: TGTGCCAGCAGAGCGGGGGGACTCTCCTACAATGAGCAGTTCTTC; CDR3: CASRAGGLSYNEQFF
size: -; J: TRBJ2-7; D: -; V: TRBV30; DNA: TGTGCCTGGGGAGCCGGGACTTCCTTCTACGAGCAGTACTTC; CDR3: CAWGAGTSFYEQYF
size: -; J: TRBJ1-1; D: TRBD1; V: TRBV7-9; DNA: TGTGCCAGCAGCTTACTAACAGGGGGCACTGAAGCTTTCTTT; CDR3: CASSLLTGGTEAFF
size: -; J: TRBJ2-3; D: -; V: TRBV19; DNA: TGTGCCAGTAGTATCGCAGATACGCAGTATTTT; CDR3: CASSIADTQYF
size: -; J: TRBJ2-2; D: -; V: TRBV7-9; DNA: TGTGCCAGCAGCTTCCCCCTGGGCTCCAGCACCGGGGAGCTGTTTTTT; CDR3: CASSFPLGSSTGELFF
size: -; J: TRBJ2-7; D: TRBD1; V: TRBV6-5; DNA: TGTGCCAGCACCGGGACAGGGGCCCCCTACGAGCAGTACTTC; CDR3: CASTGTGAPYEQYF
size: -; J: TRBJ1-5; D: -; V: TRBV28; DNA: TGTGCCAGCAGTCTCCCTATACAGCCCCAGCATTTT; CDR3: CASSLPIQPQHF
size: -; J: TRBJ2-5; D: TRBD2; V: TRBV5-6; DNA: TGTGCCAGCAGCTTGCGCGGACTAGCGGTTCAAGAGACCCAGTACTTC; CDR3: CASSLRGLAVQETQYF
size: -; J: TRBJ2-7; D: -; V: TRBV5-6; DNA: TGTGCCAGCAGCTTGGGGAGGGGGCAGTACTTC; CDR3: CASSLGRGQYF
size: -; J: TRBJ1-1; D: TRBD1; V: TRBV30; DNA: TGTGCCAACCGGGACAGGGGGCGGAGGACTGAAGCTTTCTTT; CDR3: CANRDRGRRTEAFF
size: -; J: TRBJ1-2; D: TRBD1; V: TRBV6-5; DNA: TGTGCCAGCAGTTACTCGGGACAGGTGGGCTACACCTTC; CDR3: CASSYSGQVGYTF
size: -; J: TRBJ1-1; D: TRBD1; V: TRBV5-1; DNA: TGCGCCAGCAGCCAGGGGGAGAACACTGAAGCTTTCTTT; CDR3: CASSQGENTEAFF
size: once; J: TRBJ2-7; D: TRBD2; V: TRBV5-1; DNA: TGCGCCAGCAGCTTGGCCCCCACTAGCGCCGCCTACGAGCAGTACTTC; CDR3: CASSLAPTSAAYEQYF
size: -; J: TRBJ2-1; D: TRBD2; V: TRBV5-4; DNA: TGTGCCAGCAGCTTGCCCAGCGGGAGGTTGTTGCATGAGCAGTTCTTC; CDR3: CASSLPSGRLLHEQFF
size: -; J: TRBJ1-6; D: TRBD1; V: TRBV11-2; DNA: TGTGCCAGCAGCGTGGGACAGTATAATTCACCCCTCCACTTT; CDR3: CASSVGQYNSPLHF
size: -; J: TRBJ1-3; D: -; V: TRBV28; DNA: TGTGCCAGCAGTCCGGGGACTCAATACTCTGGAAACACCATATATTTT; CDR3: CASSPGTQYSGNTIYF
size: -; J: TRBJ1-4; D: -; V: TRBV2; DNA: TGTGCCAGCAGCCAGACAGCCCTAAATGAAAAACTGTTTTTT; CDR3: CASSQTALNEKLFF
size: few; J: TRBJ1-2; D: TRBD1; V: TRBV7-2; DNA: TGTGCCAGCAGCCACGACAGGGAGTGGTATGGCTACACCTTC; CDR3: CASSHDREWYGYTF
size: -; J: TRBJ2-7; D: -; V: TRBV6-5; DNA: TGTGCCAGCCGCGCCCCCTCCTTTTACGAGCAGTACTTC; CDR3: CASRAPSFYEQYF
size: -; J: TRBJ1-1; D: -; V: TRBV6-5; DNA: TGTGCCAGCAGTTTAGGGGGTCCCTTGGCTTTCTTT; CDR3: CASSLGGPLAFF
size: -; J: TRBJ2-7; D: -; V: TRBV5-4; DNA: TGTGCCAGCAGCCCCAGTTCGCTGGGGAGCTCCTACGAGCAGTACTTC; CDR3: CASSPSSLGSSYEQYF
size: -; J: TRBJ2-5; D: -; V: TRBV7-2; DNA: TGTGCCAGCAGCTTAGGGGGTACTACAGGGTCAGCAGAGACCCAGTACTTC; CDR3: CASSLGGTTGSAETQYF
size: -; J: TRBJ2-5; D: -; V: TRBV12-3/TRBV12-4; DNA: TGTGCCAGCAGTCCCTCTAGGATGACGACCCAGTACTTC; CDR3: CASSPSRMTTQYF
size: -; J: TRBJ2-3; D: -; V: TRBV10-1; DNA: TGCGCCAGCAGTGAGTTTGGCAGGAGCACAGATACGCAGTATTTT; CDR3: CASSEFGRSTDTQYF
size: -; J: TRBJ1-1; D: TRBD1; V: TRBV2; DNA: TGTGCCAGCCCTCAGGACAGGAGAGGTACTGAAGCTTTCTTT; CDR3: CASPQDRRGTEAFF
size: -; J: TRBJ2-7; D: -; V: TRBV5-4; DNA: TGTGCCAGCAGCTTGCGGGCAGGGGACTACGAGCAGTACTTC; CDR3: CASSLRAGDYEQYF
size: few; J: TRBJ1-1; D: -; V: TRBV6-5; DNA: TGTGCCAGCAGACTAGACAGGACGGGGAACACTGAAGCTTTCTTT; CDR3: CASRLDRTGNTEAFF
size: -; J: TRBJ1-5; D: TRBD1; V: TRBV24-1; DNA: TGTGCCACCAGTGATATAACAGAAGGGGGCCCCGAGCAGCCCCAGCATTTT; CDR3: CATSDITEGGPEQPQHF
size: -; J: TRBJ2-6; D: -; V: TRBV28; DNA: TGTGCCAGCAGTTTAAGGGGATCAGGGGCCAACGTCCTGACTTTC; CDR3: CASSLRGSGANVLTF
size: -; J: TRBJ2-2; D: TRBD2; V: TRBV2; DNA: TGTGCCAGCAGAAGGACTAGCGGGGTGAACACCGGGGAGCTGTTTTTT; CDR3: CASRRTSGVNTGELFF
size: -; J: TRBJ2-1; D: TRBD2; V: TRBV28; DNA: TGTGCCAGCAGGAGCGGGGGGCCGTACAATGAGCAGTTCTTC; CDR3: CASRSGGPYNEQFF
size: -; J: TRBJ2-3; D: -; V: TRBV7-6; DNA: TGTGCCAGCAGCGAGAGGGGAATAGCGGGCACAGATACGCAGTATTTT; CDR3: CASSERGIAGTDTQYF
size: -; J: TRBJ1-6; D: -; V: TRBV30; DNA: TGTGCCTGGGCCGGGGGTTTTAATTCACCCCTCCACTTT; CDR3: CAWAGGFNSPLHF
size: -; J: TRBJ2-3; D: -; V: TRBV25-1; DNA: TGTGCCAGCAGTGCGGGGATTCTGTTTGATACGCAGTATTTT; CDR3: CASSAGILFDTQYF
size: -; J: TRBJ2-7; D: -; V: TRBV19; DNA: TGTGCCAGTAGTATAATAGGGAGCGAGCAGTACTTC; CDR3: CASSIIGSEQYF
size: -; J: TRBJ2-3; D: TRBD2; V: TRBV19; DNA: TGTGCCAGTAGTTTAGCGGGAGAAAAGACGCAGTATTTT; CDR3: CASSLAGEKTQYF
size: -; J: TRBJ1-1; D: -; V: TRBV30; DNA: TGTGCCTGGAGTGTGACAGATATGAACACTGAAGCTTTCTTT; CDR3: CAWSVTDMNTEAFF
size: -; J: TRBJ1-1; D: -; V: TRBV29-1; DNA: TGCAGCGTTGACGAAGGGGCTGAAGCTTTCTTT; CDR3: CSVDEGAEAFF
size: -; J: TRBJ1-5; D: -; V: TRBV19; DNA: TGTGCCAGTAGTACGGACACGAAGCGCAATCAGCCCCAGCATTTT; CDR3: CASSTDTKRNQPQHF
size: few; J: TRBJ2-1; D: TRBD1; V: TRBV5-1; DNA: TGCGCCAGCAGCTTGGGGACAGGGCGGACCAATGAGCAGTTCTTC; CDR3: CASSLGTGRTNEQFF